The rows below give T cell receptor beta chains drawn from one sample of a study of blood T cell repertoires in COVID-19. Clones were sequenced by immunoSEQ multiplex PCR, and TCRdb holds only the in-frame ones, with some missing. The sample records a few hundred thousand clones, 80% to 90% being singletons. Sequenced sample: PBMCs or T cells enriched from blood (not recorded which). These receptors all stem from a man in his forties in a cohort exposed to, infected with or recovered from COVID-19 (not recorded which). CDR3s include the opening cysteine and the closing phenylalanine or tryptophan. D genes are given only for firm matches. Clone size is given for some rows only: seen once, a few or many times, or a class if the clone is expanded.

>TRBD1|TRBV7-9|-|TRBJ2-7
TGTGCCAGCAGCCAAAGGGGGCTGGGGGACGAGCAGTACTTC
CASSQRGLGDEQYF
>-|TRBV13|once|TRBJ2-1
TGTGCCAGCACCCTAAGACTGGCGGGGAATGAGCAGTTCTTC
CASTLRLAGNEQFF
>-|TRBV7-9|once|TRBJ1-1
TGTGCCAGCAGCTCGACTCTGGGGGCGGGGGGCACTGAAGCTTTCTTT
CASSSTLGAGGTEAFF
>-|TRBV18|-|TRBJ1-2
TGTGCCAGCTCACCTGCAGCTGGGACACCCTTAAGGGATGGCTACACCTTC
CASSPAAGTPLRDGYTF
>-|TRBV2|few|TRBJ1-4
TGTGCCAGCAGTCGGAGGGGTGGGGATGAAAAACTGTTTTTT
CASSRRGGDEKLFF
>-|TRBV7-3|once|TRBJ2-1
TGTGCCAGCAGCTTTGGGCCGAGCTCCTACAATGAGCAGTTCTTC
CASSFGPSSYNEQFF
>-|TRBV7-7|few|TRBJ2-2
TGTGCCAGCAGCGCACAGGAGATGGCCGGGGAGCTGTTTTTT
CASSAQEMAGELFF
>-|TRBV21-1|-|TRBJ1-4
TGTGCCAGCAGCAAACGAAGCCGGGACAGGGTTAATGAAAAACTGTTTTTT
CASSKRSRDRVNEKLFF
>TRBD1|TRBV5-3|-|TRBJ1-5
TGTGCCAGAAGCCAAAGCGGACAGGGGGCGAAGGGGAATCAGCCCCAGCATTTT
CARSQSGQGAKGNQPQHF
>TRBD2|TRBV5-1|-|TRBJ2-1
TGCGCCAGCAGCTGGCGGGGACTAGCGGGAGGCTCCTACAATGAGCAGTTCTTC
CASSWRGLAGGSYNEQFF
>-|TRBV7-8|-|TRBJ1-6
TGTGCCAGCAGCTCACAGAGAGACAAATCACCCCTCCACTTT
CASSSQRDKSPLHF
>TRBD2|TRBV11-2|-|TRBJ2-1
TGTGCCAGCAGCATTGGACTAGCGGGAGCTTGGTCCTACAATGAGCAGTTCTTC
CASSIGLAGAWSYNEQFF
>TRBD1|TRBV10-2|-|TRBJ1-1
TGCGCCAGCAGTGAGACCACAGGGGGCGCGTTTGAAGCTTTCTTT
CASSETTGGAFEAFF
>TRBD2|TRBV7-2|-|TRBJ2-7
TGTGCCAGCAGCTTAAATCGCGCGGGAGGGCAGTACTTC
CASSLNRAGGQYF
>TRBD2|TRBV7-9|-|TRBJ2-5
TGTGCCAGCAGCCCGACTAGCGGAGGGATAAAGACCCAGTACTTC
CASSPTSGGIKTQYF
>-|TRBV21-1|-|TRBJ2-7
TGTGCCAGCAGCCCCCGGGACAGGGGGGGGTCCTACGAGCAGTACTTC
CASSPRDRGGSYEQYF
>-|TRBV5-1|once|TRBJ2-1
TGCGCCAGCAGCTTGGACTTCTCCAATGAGCAGTTCTTC
CASSLDFSNEQFF
>-|TRBV6-5|-|TRBJ1-5
TGTGCCAGCCGAACGGGGGGTCAGCCCCAGCATTTT
CASRTGGQPQHF
>-|TRBV10-1|-|TRBJ2-2
TGCGCCAGCAGTCGGCAGGGAGGAACCGGGGAGCTGTTTTTT
CASSRQGGTGELFF
>TRBD2|TRBV6-4|-|TRBJ2-1
TGTGCCAGCAGTGACGGGACTAGCGGGATTAATGAGCAGTTCTTC
CASSDGTSGINEQFF
>-|TRBV9|-|TRBJ2-3
TGTGCCAGCACCCCTAGCCCAGGCACAGATACGCAGTATTTT
CASTPSPGTDTQYF
>-|TRBV19|-|TRBJ2-1
TGTGCCAGTAGTATTGGACAGCCTTCCACTATATACAATGAGCAGTTCTTC
CASSIGQPSTIYNEQFF
>TRBD1|TRBV18|-|TRBJ2-7
TGTGCCAGCTCACCGGGACAGGGCCGTTACGAGCAGTACTTC
CASSPGQGRYEQYF
>TRBD2|TRBV30|-|TRBJ2-3
TGTGCCTGGAGGGGACTAGCGGGAGGGGTAGATACGCAGTATTTT
CAWRGLAGGVDTQYF
>TRBD2|TRBV5-6|-|TRBJ2-2
TGTGCCAGCAGCTTCGACCCTAGCGGGAGGGAGAACACCGGGGAGCTGTTTTTT
CASSFDPSGRENTGELFF
>-|TRBV5-1|-|TRBJ2-2
TGCGCCAGCAGCTTGGGGCTGTGGACCGGGGAGCTGTTTTTT
CASSLGLWTGELFF
>-|TRBV11-2|-|TRBJ2-3
TGTGCCAGCAGCTTAGTCGCGCGGACAGATACGCAGTATTTT
CASSLVARTDTQYF
>TRBD1|TRBV29-1|once|TRBJ1-5
TGCAGCGTTGCATTCGACAGGGGACGCAATCAGCCCCAGCATTTT
CSVAFDRGRNQPQHF
>TRBD2|TRBV5-1|once|TRBJ2-5
TGCGCCAGCAGTTTGGGTGGGACTAGCGACCCGGGCCAGGAGACCCAGTACTTC
CASSLGGTSDPGQETQYF